The 2 T cell receptor beta chains below come from one sample, sequenced in a study of cytomegalovirus exposure and HLA in healthy donors. The PCR made use of 60 Vbeta and 13 Jbeta primers. This table comes from immunoSEQ multiplex PCR, and its TCRdb copy is limited to in-frame clones, with some not included. The repertoire has some 170,000 clones, about four fifths of them found once; the top ten carry around 3%. Sequenced sample: PBMCs. The receptor set was obtained from a male donor in good health and CMV-seronegative.

This clone has just one count. The chain uses TRBV5-1 and TRBJ2-1; TRBD1 is a possible D gene (5 bases). Deletions cut 0 bases from V and 5 bases from J, with 15 bases between. CDR1 SGHRS and CDR2 YFSETQ come from the germline V gene. The CDR3 extends over 16 amino acids. This CDR3 is CASSLVAGRTDNEQFF. The CDR3 nucleotides read TGCGCCAGCAGCTTGGTTGCAGGGCGGACGGACAATGAGCAGTTCTTC.

V usage is TRBV14 and J usage is TRBJ2-7; D is possibly TRBD1 (6 bases). V gave up 5 bases and J gave up 2 bases, with 13 bases separating them. The CDR3 loop spans 14 amino acids. Germline V CDR1 and CDR2: SGHDN, FVKESK. In DNA, the CDR3 is TGTGCCAGCAGCATCGACAGGAGACCCTACGAGCAGTACTTC. This sequence encodes CASSIDRRPYEQYF.